The clone carrying this TCR beta chain occurred many times. Antigen specificity is unknown. There are 16 residues in the CDR3. Trimming at V came to 2 bases and at J to 3 bases, leaving 6 bases not matched to a gene. Germline V gene data show CDR1 as SGHTA and CDR2 as FQGNSA. This sample was taken from a study of T cell repertoires in cytomegalovirus infection. Study as a whole: It can be stated that public TCR beta signatures indicated CMV infection as well as a matching HLA type.

TCRdb re-analysed the reads in MiXCR, keeping a single row per CDR3 protein. In the table there are over 300,000 distinct CDR3 sequences, more than 8% of which are singletons. Broader study findings: Carriers of CMV and the relevant HLA type were discriminated by public TCR beta frequency. CMV-specific HLA-C-restricted TCR beta clonotypes dominated the ex vivo response.

This receptor was obtained from a human donor in good health (CMV status not recorded). Some clones in this sample may be carry-over from other donors' samples. J is TRBJ1-4 and V is TRBV7-2; the match to TRBD1 covers 7 bases. The sequencing input was PBMCs. The CDR3 nucleotides read TGTGCCAGCAGCTTACGGCTCGGGACAGCTAATGAAAAACTGTTTTTT. Encoded protein: CASSLRLGTANEKLFF.